Listed below are T cell receptor beta chains from one sample, sequenced in a study of T cells after yellow fever vaccination. TCRdb fed the 5' RACE reads into MiXCR, producing one record per CDR3 protein. The sample has under 600,000 distinct CDR3 sequences, roughly 12% seen once. Sequenced material: PBMCs, taken on the day of the yellow fever booster vaccination. The source is a man in his thirties or forties who received the YFV17D yellow fever vaccine. Each CDR3 is given with its conserved first and last residue. D genes are given only for firm matches. Clone sizes are given selectively: once, few, many, or a class where the clone is expanded.

D gene,V gene,J gene,clone size,CDR3 protein,CDR3 DNA
-,TRBV6-1,TRBJ1-1,few,CASTSRDRGNLNTEAFF,TGTGCCAGCACCTCCAGGGACCGAGGAAATCTGAACACTGAAGCTTTCTTT
-,TRBV3-1,TRBJ2-7,-,CAGSFRCYEQYF,TGTGCCGGGTCGTTCCGATGCTACGAGCAGTACTTC
TRBD2,TRBV5-1,TRBJ2-1,-,CASSSGLANEQFF,TGCGCCAGCAGCTCAGGACTAGCCAATGAGCAGTTCTTC
TRBD2,TRBV5-1,TRBJ2-7,few,CASSFGGGPTYEQYF,TGCGCCAGCAGCTTTGGGGGGGGACCCACCTACGAGCAGTACTTC
-,TRBV7-2,TRBJ2-1,-,CASSLRRGGGNEQFF,TGTGCCAGCAGCTTACGGAGGGGAGGGGGCAATGAGCAGTTCTTC
-,TRBV7-9,TRBJ1-3,few,CASSERNTIYF,TGTGCCAGCAGCGAACGCAACACCATATATTTT
-,TRBV11-2,TRBJ2-1,many,CASSPLRGNEQFF,TGTGCCAGCAGCCCGCTCCGGGGAAATGAGCAGTTCTTC
TRBD2,TRBV12-3/TRBV12-4,TRBJ2-1,few,CASTEGLASYNEQFF,TGTGCCAGCACCGAGGGACTAGCGAGTTACAATGAGCAGTTCTTC
-,TRBV5-4,TRBJ2-1,few,CASSGGSRPYNEQFF,TGTGCCAGCAGCGGAGGGAGTCGGCCCTACAATGAGCAGTTCTTC
TRBD2,TRBV11-2,TRBJ2-5,-,CASSFLPSGRAGAETQYF,TGTGCCAGCAGCTTTCTCCCTAGCGGGAGGGCTGGGGCAGAGACCCAGTACTTC
TRBD1,TRBV15,TRBJ2-7,-,CATSRDGTGFYEQYF,TGTGCCACCAGCAGAGACGGGACAGGTTTCTACGAGCAGTACTTC
-,TRBV7-6,TRBJ2-1,-,CASCLLVPPDNEQFF,TGTGCCAGCTGCTTATTGGTCCCACCCGACAATGAGCAGTTCTTC
-,TRBV25-1,TRBJ2-5,-,CATLHGAETQYF,TGTGCCACTCTGCACGGGGCGGAGACCCAGTACTTC
TRBD1,TRBV6-2/TRBV6-3,TRBJ2-7,-,CASRRGQGIRNEQYF,TGTGCCAGCAGACGAGGACAGGGGATTAGGAACGAGCAGTACTTC
-,TRBV6-1,TRBJ1-1,-,CASISLTGHTEAFF,TGTGCCAGCATCTCCCTTACTGGCCACACTGAAGCTTTCTTT
-,TRBV9,TRBJ2-2,few,CASRVLQGSGELFF,TGTGCCAGCAGAGTCCTCCAGGGGTCCGGGGAGCTGTTTTTT
-,TRBV6-2/TRBV6-3,TRBJ1-5,once,CASSYTQPGNQPQHF,TGTGCCAGCAGTTACACCCAGCCGGGGAATCAGCCCCAGCATTTT
-,TRBV5-1,TRBJ2-7,few,CASSLAPGGPNSYEQYF,TGCGCCAGCAGCTTGGCCCCGGGCGGGCCCAACTCCTACGAGCAGTACTTC
TRBD1,TRBV15,TRBJ2-2,-,CATSRRTGSVETGELFF,TGTGCCACCAGCAGGAGGACAGGGTCTGTGGAAACCGGGGAGCTGTTTTTT
TRBD1,TRBV2,TRBJ2-7,few,CATQPDRGDEQYF,TGTGCCACCCAACCGGACAGGGGAGATGAGCAGTACTTC
-,TRBV7-9,TRBJ1-2,few,CASSLHSLNYGYTF,TGTGCCAGCAGCCTTCACAGTCTTAACTATGGCTACACCTTC
-,TRBV28,TRBJ2-7,few,CASSLIQTEQYF,TGTGCCAGCAGTTTAATCCAGACAGAGCAGTACTTC
-,TRBV6-1,TRBJ2-3,few,CASSPTRVSDTQYF,TGTGCCAGCAGTCCTACACGGGTCTCAGATACGCAGTATTTT
TRBD2,TRBV5-1,TRBJ2-2,-,CASSPQRLAGVGGELFF,TGCGCCAGCAGCCCCCAAAGACTAGCGGGAGTTGGCGGGGAGCTGTTTTTT
TRBD2,TRBV5-1,TRBJ2-5,few,CASSLTSAKETQYF,TGCGCCAGCAGCTTGACTAGCGCTAAAGAGACCCAGTACTTC
TRBD2,TRBV6-5,TRBJ2-1,-,CASSYLGAGRGYNEQFF,TGTGCCAGCAGTTATCTAGGGGCAGGGAGGGGCTACAATGAGCAGTTCTTC
-,TRBV24-1,TRBJ2-7,many,CATSDSLDYEQYF,TGTGCCACCAGTGATTCCTTAGACTACGAGCAGTACTTC